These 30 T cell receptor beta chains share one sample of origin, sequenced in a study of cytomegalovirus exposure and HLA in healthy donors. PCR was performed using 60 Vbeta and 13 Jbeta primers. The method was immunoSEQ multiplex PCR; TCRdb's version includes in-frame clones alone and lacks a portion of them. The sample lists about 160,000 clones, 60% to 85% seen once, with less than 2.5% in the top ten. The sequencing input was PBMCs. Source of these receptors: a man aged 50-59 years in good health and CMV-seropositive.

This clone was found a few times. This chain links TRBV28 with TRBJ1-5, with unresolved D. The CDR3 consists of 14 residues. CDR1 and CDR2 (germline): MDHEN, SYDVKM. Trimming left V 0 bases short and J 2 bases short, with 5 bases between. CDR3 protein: CASSLWAGNQPQHF. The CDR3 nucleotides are TGTGCCAGCAGTTTATGGGCAGGCAATCAGCCCCAGCATTTT.

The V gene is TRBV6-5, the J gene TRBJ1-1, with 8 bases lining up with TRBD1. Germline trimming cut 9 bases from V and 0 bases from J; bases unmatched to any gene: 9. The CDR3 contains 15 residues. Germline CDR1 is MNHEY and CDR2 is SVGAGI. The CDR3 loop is CASKQGVRMNTEAFF. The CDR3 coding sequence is TGTGCCAGTAAACAGGGGGTTAGGATGAACACTGAAGCTTTCTTT.

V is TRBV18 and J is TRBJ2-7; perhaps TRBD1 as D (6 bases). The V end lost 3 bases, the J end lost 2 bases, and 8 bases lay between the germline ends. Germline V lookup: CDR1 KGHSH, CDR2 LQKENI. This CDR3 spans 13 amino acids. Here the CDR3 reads CASSPDSTYEQYF. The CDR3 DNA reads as TGTGCCAGCTCACCGGACAGCACCTACGAGCAGTACTTC.

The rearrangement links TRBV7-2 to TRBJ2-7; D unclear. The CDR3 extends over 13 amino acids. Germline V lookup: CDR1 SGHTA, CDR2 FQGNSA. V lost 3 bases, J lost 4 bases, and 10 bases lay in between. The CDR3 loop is CASSFGQTYEQYF. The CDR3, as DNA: TGTGCCAGCAGCTTTGGCCAGACTTACGAGCAGTACTTC. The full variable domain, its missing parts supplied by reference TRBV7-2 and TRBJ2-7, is GAGVSQSPSNKVTEKGKDVELRCDPISGHTALYWYRQSLGQGLEFLIYFQGNSAPDKSGLPSDRFSAERTGGSVSTLTIQRTQQEDSAVYLCASSFGQTYEQYFGPGTRLTVT.

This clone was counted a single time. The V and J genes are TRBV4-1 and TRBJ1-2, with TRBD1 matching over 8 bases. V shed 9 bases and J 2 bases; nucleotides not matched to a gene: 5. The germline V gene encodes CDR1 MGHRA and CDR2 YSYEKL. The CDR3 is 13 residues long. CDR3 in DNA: TGCGCCAGTTGGTCAGGGGGCAACTATGGCTACACCTTC. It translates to CASWSGGNYGYTF.

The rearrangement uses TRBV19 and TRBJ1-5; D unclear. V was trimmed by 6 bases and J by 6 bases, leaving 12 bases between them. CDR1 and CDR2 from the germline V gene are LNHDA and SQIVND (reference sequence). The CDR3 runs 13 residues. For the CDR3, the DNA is TGTGCCAGTAGGGCTGCTCGGGGTCAGCCCCAGCATTTT. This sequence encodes CASRAARGQPQHF.

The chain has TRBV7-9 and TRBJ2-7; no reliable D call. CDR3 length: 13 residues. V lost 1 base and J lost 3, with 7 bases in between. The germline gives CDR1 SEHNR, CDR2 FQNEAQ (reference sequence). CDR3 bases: TGTGCCAGCAGCTTAGTTAACAGCTACGAGCAGTACTTC. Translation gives CASSLVNSYEQYF. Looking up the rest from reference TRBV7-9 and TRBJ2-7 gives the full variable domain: DTGVSQNPRHKITKRGQNVTFRCDPISEHNRLYWYRQTLGQGPEFLTYFQNEAQLEKSRLLSDRFSAERPKGSFSTLEIQRTEQGDSAMYLCASSLVNSYEQYFGPGTRLTVT.

The CDR3 DNA reads TGTGCCAGCTCACCACCGGGACTCTCTGGAAACACCATATATTTT. It specifies CASSPPGLSGNTIYF. The chain uses TRBV18 and TRBJ1-3; tentatively, D is TRBD1 (5 bases). The CDR3 totals 15 residues. The V end was cut by 0 bases, the J end by 0 bases, with 6 bases between. CDR1 and CDR2 (germline): KGHSH, LQKENI.

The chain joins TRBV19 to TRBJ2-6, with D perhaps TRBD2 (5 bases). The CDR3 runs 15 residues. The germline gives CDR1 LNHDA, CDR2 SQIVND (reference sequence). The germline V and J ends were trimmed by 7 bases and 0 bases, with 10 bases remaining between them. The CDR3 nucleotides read TGTGCCAGTATAGCGCGAGTCTCTGGGGCCAACGTCCTGACTTTC. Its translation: CASIARVSGANVLTF. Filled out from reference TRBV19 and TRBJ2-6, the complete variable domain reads DGGITQSPKYLFRKEGQNVTLSCEQNLNHDAMYWYRQDPGQGLRLIYYSQIVNDFQKGDIAEGYSVSREKKESFPLTVTSAQKNPTAFYLCASIARVSGANVLTFGAGSRLTVL.

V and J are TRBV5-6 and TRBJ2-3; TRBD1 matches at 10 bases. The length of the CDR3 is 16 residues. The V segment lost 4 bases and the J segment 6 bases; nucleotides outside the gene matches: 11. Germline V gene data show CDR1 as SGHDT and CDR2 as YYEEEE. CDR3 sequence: CASSRLAGQGVDTQYF. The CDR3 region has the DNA TGTGCCAGCAGCCGCCTAGCCGGACAGGGGGTTGATACGCAGTATTTT. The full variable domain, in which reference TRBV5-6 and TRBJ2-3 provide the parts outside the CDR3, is DAGVTQSPTHLIKTRGQQVTLRCSPKSGHDTVSWYQQALGQGPQFIFQYYEEEERQRGNFPDRFSGHQFPNYSSELNVNALLLGDSALYLCASSRLAGQGVDTQYFGPGTRLTVL.

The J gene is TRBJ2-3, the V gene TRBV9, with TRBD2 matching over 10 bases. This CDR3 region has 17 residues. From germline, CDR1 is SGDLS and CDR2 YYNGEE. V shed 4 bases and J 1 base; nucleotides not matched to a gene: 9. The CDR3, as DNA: TGTGCCAGCAGCTTCAGCGGGGGGGCCCCTGGCACAGATACGCAGTATTTT. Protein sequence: CASSFSGGAPGTDTQYF.

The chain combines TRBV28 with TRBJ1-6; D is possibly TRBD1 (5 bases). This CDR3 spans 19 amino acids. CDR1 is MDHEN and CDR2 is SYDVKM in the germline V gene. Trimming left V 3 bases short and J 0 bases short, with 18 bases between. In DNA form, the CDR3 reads TGTGCCAGCAGTTTCCCCCTCAGGAGACAGAGCTCCTATAATTCACCCCTCCACTTT. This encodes CASSFPLRRQSSYNSPLHF.

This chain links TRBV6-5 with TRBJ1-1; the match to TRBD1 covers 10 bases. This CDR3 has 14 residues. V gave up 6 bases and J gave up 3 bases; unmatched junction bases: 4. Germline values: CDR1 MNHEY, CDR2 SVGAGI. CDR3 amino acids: CASRPDRGDTEAFF. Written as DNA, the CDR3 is TGTGCCAGCAGACCGGACAGGGGGGACACTGAAGCTTTCTTT.

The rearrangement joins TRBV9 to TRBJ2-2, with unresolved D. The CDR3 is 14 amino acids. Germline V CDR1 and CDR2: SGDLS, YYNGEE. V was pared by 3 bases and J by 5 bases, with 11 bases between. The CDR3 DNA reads TGTGCCAGCAGCGCGTACTATTCAACCGGGGAGCTGTTTTTT. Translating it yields CASSAYYSTGELFF.

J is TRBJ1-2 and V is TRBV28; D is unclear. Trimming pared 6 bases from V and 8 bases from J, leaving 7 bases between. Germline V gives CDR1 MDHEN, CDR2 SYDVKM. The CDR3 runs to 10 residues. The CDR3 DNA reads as TGTGCCAGCAGCCGGTGGGGCTACACCTTC. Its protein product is CASSRWGYTF.

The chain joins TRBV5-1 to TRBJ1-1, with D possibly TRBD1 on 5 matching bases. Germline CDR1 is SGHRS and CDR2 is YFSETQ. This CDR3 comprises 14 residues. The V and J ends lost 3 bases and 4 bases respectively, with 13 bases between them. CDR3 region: CASSSEAGRTEAFF. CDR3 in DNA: TGCGCCAGCAGCTCGGAGGCGGGGCGCACTGAAGCTTTCTTT. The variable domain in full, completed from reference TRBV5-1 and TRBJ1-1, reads KAGVTQTPRYLIKTRGQQVTLSCSPISGHRSVSWYQQTPGQGLQFLFEYFSETQRNKGNFPGRFSGRQFSNSRSEMNVSTLELGDSALYLCASSSEAGRTEAFFGQGTRLTVV.

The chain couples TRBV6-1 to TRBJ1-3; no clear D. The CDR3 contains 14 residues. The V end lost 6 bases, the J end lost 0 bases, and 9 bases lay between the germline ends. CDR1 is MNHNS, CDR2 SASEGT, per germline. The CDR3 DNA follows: TGTGCCAGCAGGGCAGACTACTCTGGAAACACCATATATTTT. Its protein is CASRADYSGNTIYF.

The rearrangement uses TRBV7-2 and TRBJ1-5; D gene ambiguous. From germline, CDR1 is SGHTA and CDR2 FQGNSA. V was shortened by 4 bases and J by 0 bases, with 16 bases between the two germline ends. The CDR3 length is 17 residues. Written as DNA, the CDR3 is TGTGCCAGCAGCTCACTCCTACAGAGTTATAGCAATCAGCCCCAGCATTTT. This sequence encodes CASSSLLQSYSNQPQHF.

The CDR3 DNA reads TGTGCCAGCAGCCACACAGGGGGCACTGAAGCTTTCTTT. As protein: CASSHTGGTEAFF. This chain connects TRBV7-2 to TRBJ1-1; 8 bases agree with TRBD1. CDR1 is SGHTA and CDR2 is FQGNSA in the germline V gene. J gave up 4 bases and V 5 bases, and 3 bases lay outside the gene matches. The CDR3 spans 13 residues. The entire variable domain, with the rest obtained from reference TRBV7-2 and TRBJ1-1, is as follows: GAGVSQSPSNKVTEKGKDVELRCDPISGHTALYWYRQSLGQGLEFLIYFQGNSAPDKSGLPSDRFSAERTGGSVSTLTIQRTQQEDSAVYLCASSHTGGTEAFFGQGTRLTVV.

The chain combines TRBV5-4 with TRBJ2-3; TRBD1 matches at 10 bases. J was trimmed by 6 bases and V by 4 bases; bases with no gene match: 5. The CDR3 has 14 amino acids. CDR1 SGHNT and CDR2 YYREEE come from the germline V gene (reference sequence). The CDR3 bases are TGTGCCAGCAGCGGACAGGGGGTGAGGGATACGCAGTATTTT. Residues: CASSGQGVRDTQYF.

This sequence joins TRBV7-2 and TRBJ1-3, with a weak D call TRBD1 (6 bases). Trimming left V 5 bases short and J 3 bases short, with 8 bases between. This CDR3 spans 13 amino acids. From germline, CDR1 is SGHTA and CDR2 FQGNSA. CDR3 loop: CASSTDSGNTIYF. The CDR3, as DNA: TGTGCCAGCAGCACGGACAGTGGAAACACCATATATTTT. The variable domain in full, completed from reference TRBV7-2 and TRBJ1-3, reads GAGVSQSPSNKVTEKGKDVELRCDPISGHTALYWYRQSLGQGLEFLIYFQGNSAPDKSGLPSDRFSAERTGGSVSTLTIQRTQQEDSAVYLCASSTDSGNTIYFGEGSWLTVV.

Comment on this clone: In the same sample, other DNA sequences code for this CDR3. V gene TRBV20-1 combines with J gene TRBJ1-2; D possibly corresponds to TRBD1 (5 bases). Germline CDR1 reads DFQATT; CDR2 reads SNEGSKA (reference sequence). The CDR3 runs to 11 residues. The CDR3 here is CSGGPNYGYTF. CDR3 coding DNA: TGCAGCGGGGGTCCGAACTATGGCTACACCTTC.

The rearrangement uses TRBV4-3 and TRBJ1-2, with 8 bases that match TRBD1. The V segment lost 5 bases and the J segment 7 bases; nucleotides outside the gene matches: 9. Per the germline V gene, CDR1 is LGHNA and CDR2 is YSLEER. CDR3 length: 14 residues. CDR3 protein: CASSLATGAGGYTF. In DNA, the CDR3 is TGCGCCAGCAGCTTGGCGACAGGGGCCGGTGGCTACACCTTC.

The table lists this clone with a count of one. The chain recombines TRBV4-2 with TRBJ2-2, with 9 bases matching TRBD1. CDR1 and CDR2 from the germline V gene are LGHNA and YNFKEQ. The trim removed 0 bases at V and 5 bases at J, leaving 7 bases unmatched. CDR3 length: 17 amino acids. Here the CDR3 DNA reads TGTGCCAGCAGCCAAGATTGGGGGACAGGGCCTACCGGGGAGCTGTTTTTT. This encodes CASSQDWGTGPTGELFF.

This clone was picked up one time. The CDR3 DNA reads TGTGCCATCAGTTGGGACAGAAGTGTAAACATTCAGTACTTC. Translation: CAISWDRSVNIQYF. The J gene is TRBJ2-4, the V gene TRBV10-3; TRBD1 aligns across 7 bases. The CDR3 runs 14 residues. V shed 5 bases and J 6 bases; nucleotides not matched to a gene: 7. Germline V gives CDR1 ENHRY, CDR2 SYGVKD.

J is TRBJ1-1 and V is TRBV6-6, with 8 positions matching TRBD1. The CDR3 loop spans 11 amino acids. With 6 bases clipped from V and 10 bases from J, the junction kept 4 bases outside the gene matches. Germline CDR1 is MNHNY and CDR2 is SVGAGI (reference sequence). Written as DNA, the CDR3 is TGTGCCAGCAGAACCAGGGGGCCAGCTTTCTTT. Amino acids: CASRTRGPAFF.

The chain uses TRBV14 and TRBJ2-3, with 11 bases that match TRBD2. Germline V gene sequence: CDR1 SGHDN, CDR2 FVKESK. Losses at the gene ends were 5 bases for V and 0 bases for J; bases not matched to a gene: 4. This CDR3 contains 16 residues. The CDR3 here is CASSLLAGASTDTQYF. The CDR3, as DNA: TGTGCCAGCAGCTTACTAGCGGGGGCAAGCACAGATACGCAGTATTTT.

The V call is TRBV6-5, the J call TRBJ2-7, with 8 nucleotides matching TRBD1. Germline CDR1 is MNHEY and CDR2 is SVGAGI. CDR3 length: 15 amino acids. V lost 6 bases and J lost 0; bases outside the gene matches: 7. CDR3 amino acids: CASRAGTGASYEQYF. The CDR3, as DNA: TGTGCCAGCAGGGCCGGGACAGGAGCCTCCTACGAGCAGTACTTC.

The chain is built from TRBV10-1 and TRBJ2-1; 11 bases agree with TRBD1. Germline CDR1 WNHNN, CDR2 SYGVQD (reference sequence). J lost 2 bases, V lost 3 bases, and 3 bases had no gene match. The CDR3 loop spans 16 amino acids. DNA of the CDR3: TGCGCCAGCAGTGAAGAGGGACAGGGGGCCTACAATGAGCAGTTCTTC. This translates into CASSEEGQGAYNEQFF.

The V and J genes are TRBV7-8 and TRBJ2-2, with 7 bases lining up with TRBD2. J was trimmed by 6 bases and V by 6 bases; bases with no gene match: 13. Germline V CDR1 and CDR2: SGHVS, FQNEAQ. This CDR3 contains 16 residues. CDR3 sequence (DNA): TGTGCCAGCAGACCTCTAAGAATCAGCGGGGCCGGGGAGCTGTTTTTT. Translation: CASRPLRISGAGELFF.